The 26 T cell receptor beta chains given below trace back to one sample, sequenced in a study of blood T cell repertoires in COVID-19. The assay was immunoSEQ multiplex PCR, and TCRdb's table has in-frame clones only and misses some. Of under 300,000 clones listed, around 86% are singletons. The specimen sequenced was peripheral blood. The receptors were sampled from an older woman with active or convalescent COVID-19.

This rearrangement joins TRBV19 to TRBJ1-5; D ambiguous. The CDR3 is 12 residues long. The V end was cut by 3 bases, the J end by 4 bases, with 4 bases between. Per germline, CDR1 LNHDA and CDR2 SQIVND (reference sequence). The CDR3 DNA sequence: TGTGCCAGTAGTATCCCTAATCAGCCCCAGCATTTT. It codes for CASSIPNQPQHF. The variable domain in full, with the rest retrieved from reference TRBV19 and TRBJ1-5, is DGGITQSPKYLFRKEGQNVTLSCEQNLNHDAMYWYRQDPGQGLRLIYYSQIVNDFQKGDIAEGYSVSREKKESFPLTVTSAQKNPTAFYLCASSIPNQPQHFGDGTRLSIL.

The chain carries TRBV29-1 and TRBJ2-1, with unresolved D. Trimming stripped 1 base from V and 7 bases from J, with 11 bases between. The CDR3 sequence is 13 residues long. Germline V lookup: CDR1 SQVTM, CDR2 ANQGSEA. The CDR3 nucleotides read TGCAGCGTTGAAGCGCTCAGGCAGAATGAGCAGTTCTTC. It codes for CSVEALRQNEQFF.

The chain links TRBV19 to TRBJ1-2; 9 bases map to TRBD1. Germline lookup yields CDR1 LNHDA and CDR2 SQIVND (reference sequence). The V segment lost 5 bases and the J segment 4 bases; nucleotides outside the gene matches: 5. The CDR3 contains 14 residues. The CDR3 region has the DNA TGTGCCAGTAGTTATACAGGGGGCCCCTATGGCTACACCTTC. Translating it yields CASSYTGGPYGYTF. Full variable domain (missing parts from reference TRBV19 and TRBJ1-2): DGGITQSPKYLFRKEGQNVTLSCEQNLNHDAMYWYRQDPGQGLRLIYYSQIVNDFQKGDIAEGYSVSREKKESFPLTVTSAQKNPTAFYLCASSYTGGPYGYTFGSGTRLTVV.

The gene calls are TRBV6-5 and TRBJ1-5; D unresolved. Germline V CDR1 and CDR2: MNHEY, SVGAGI. Between the trimmed V and J ends, which lost 0 bases and 4 bases, there was a span of 10 bases. CDR3 length: 15 residues. CDR3 sequence (DNA): TGTGCCAGCAGTTACTCGATTCCGGTTAATCAGCCCCAGCATTTT. This sequence encodes CASSYSIPVNQPQHF.

The rearrangement uses TRBV7-9 and TRBJ1-2; TRBD1 might be the D (6 bases). CDR3 size: 16 residues. Germline lookup yields CDR1 SEHNR and CDR2 FQNEAQ (reference sequence). V lost 5 bases and J lost 1, with 17 bases in between. This CDR3 is CASSRDTTAFNYGYTF. The CDR3, as DNA: TGTGCCAGCAGCCGGGACACCACTGCTTTTAACTATGGCTACACCTTC.

This chain uses TRBV7-2 with TRBJ1-1; a weak D match, TRBD1 (6 bases). Looked up from germline, CDR1 is SGHTA and CDR2 is FQGNSA. The CDR3 is 15 residues long. The germline V and J ends were trimmed by 6 bases and 6 bases, with 20 bases remaining between them. CDR3 sequence reads: CASRSGAAGRAEAFF. The CDR3 region has the DNA TGTGCCAGCAGATCAGGGGCCGCCGGAAGGGCTGAAGCTTTCTTT.

Note on this clone: It is unclear where the CDR3 begins or ends on the DNA, so no DNA is shown, and the CDR3 is as TCRdb lists it. This chain links TRBV7-8 with TRBJ2-7; the table's D call, TRBD2, has no DNA check behind it. Ends included, the CDR3 has 15 residues. Per germline, CDR1 SGHVS and CDR2 FQNEAQ. The CDR3 sequence: CASSLVAGGNYEQCF.

This clone was seen just once. The J gene is TRBJ2-5, the V gene TRBV29-1; D may be TRBD1 (6 bases). CDR3 length: 11 residues. The germline V and J ends were trimmed by 6 bases and 4 bases, with 9 bases remaining between them. Germline CDR1 SQVTM, CDR2 ANQGSEA. The CDR3 region is CSVVRGETQYF. The DNA for the CDR3 is TGCAGCGTGGTCAGGGGAGAGACCCAGTACTTC.

The rearrangement joins TRBV7-9 to TRBJ1-1; TRBD1 matches 8 bases. Germline CDR1 is SEHNR and CDR2 is FQNEAQ (reference sequence). CDR3 length: 14 residues. The V segment lost 4 bases and the J segment 4 bases; nucleotides outside the gene matches: 5. CDR3 DNA: TGTGCCAGCAGCTCAGGACAGGGAAGCACTGAAGCTTTCTTT. It yields the protein CASSSGQGSTEAFF.

The chain employs TRBV18 and TRBJ2-7; TRBD1 aligns across 7 bases. V lost 4 bases to trimming and J lost 3 bases; unmatched junction nucleotides: 3. CDR1 and CDR2 (germline): KGHSH, LQKENI. This CDR3 has 13 amino acids. CDR3 nucleotides: TGTGCCAGCTCACAGACAGGGTACTACGAGCAGTACTTC. Encoded protein: CASSQTGYYEQYF.

This chain links TRBV2 with TRBJ2-3; TRBD1 is a possible D gene (5 bases). V was pared by 7 bases and J by 6 bases, with 11 bases between. The CDR3 contains 12 residues. CDR1 and CDR2 from the germline V gene are SNHLY and FYNNEI. CDR3 protein: CASTKQVDTQYF. CDR3 coding DNA: TGTGCCAGCACTAAACAGGTGGATACGCAGTATTTT.

This clone was counted a few times. In nucleotides, the CDR3 is TGTGCCAGCAGCCGAGGGCGGACCGGGGAGCTGTTTTTT. It specifies CASSRGRTGELFF. The rearrangement links TRBV3-1 (or the pseudogene TRBV3-2) to TRBJ2-2; TRBD2 might be the D (5 bases). CDR1 and CDR2 (germline): LGHDT, YNNKEL (reference sequence). The ends were cut back, 4 bases at V and 5 bases at J, with 8 bases in the middle. The CDR3 loop spans 13 amino acids.

This clone was recorded a few times. The genes are TRBV11-3 and TRBJ1-5; weak D call: TRBD1 (5 bases). Trimming removed 3 bases at V and 0 bases at J, with 18 bases between. The length of the CDR3 is 18 residues. The V gene's germline CDR1 is SGHNT and CDR2 YENEEA. DNA for the CDR3: TGTGCCAGCAGCTTTTTCCTCCCCCCCGGGGGTAGCAATCAGCCCCAGCATTTT. Protein: CASSFFLPPGGSNQPQHF.

This clone came up a few times. The rearrangement links TRBV7-2 to TRBJ2-5; the D is unclear. V lost 2 bases, J lost 4 bases, and 8 bases lay in between. The CDR3 has 13 residues. The germline V gene encodes CDR1 SGHTA and CDR2 FQGNSA. CDR3 residues: CASSLNYGETQYF. The CDR3 nucleotides read TGTGCCAGCAGCTTAAACTATGGAGAGACCCAGTACTTC.

The chain employs TRBV6-6 and TRBJ1-6; D remains unclear. V gave up 6 bases and J gave up 4 bases, with 13 bases separating them. Germline CDR1 is MNHNY and CDR2 is SVGAGI (reference sequence). This CDR3 has 15 amino acids. CDR3 protein: CASRAQDWYNSPLHF. The CDR3 region has the DNA TGTGCCAGCAGGGCCCAGGACTGGTATAATTCACCCCTCCACTTT.

V is TRBV2 and J is TRBJ1-4; 10 positions match TRBD1. The V gene's germline CDR1 is SNHLY and CDR2 FYNNEI. This CDR3 contains 15 residues. The J segment lost 3 bases and the V segment lost 6 bases, leaving 4 bases of the junction unmatched. The CDR3 region has the DNA TGTGCCAGCAGGGACAGGGGGGAGCCTAATGAAAAACTGTTTTTT. Translated: CASRDRGEPNEKLFF.

This chain's CDR3 is CASSGTGGGGYTF. CDR3 bases: TGCGCCAGCAGCGGCACAGGCGGCGGCGGCTACACCTTC. V usage is TRBV5-1 and J usage is TRBJ1-2, with D maybe TRBD1 (5 bases). The CDR3 runs to 13 residues. The germline V and J ends were trimmed by 4 bases and 8 bases, with 15 bases remaining between them. The V gene's germline CDR1 is SGHRS and CDR2 YFSETQ.

The chain employs TRBV14 and TRBJ2-3, with a tentative D call TRBD1 (6 bases). CDR3 size: 18 residues. The V and J ends lost 0 bases and 2 bases respectively, with 18 bases between them. Germline V CDR1 and CDR2: SGHDN, FVKESK. This chain's CDR3 is CASSQDIGGGGFTDTQYF. The CDR3 DNA reads TGTGCCAGCAGCCAAGATATCGGAGGTGGGGGCTTCACAGATACGCAGTATTTT.

This sequence joins TRBV27 and TRBJ2-5, with D possibly TRBD2 on 6 matching bases. Trimming cost V 4 bases and J 2 bases, with 8 bases left between them. This CDR3 region has 13 residues. Germline values: CDR1 MNHEY, CDR2 SMNVEV (reference sequence). CDR3 DNA: TGTGCCAGCAGTTCGGGACTGCAAGAGACCCAGTACTTC. This encodes CASSSGLQETQYF.

The chain couples TRBV9 to TRBJ2-3; maybe TRBD1 (6 bases). The CDR3 is 14 residues long. V was shortened by 3 bases and J by 2 bases, with 10 bases between the two germline ends. Germline CDR1 is SGDLS and CDR2 is YYNGEE. The CDR3 reads CASSADSDTDTQYF. In DNA, the CDR3 is TGTGCCAGCAGCGCGGACAGTGACACAGATACGCAGTATTTT.

This chain connects TRBV15 to TRBJ2-4; D is possibly TRBD1 (6 bases). The CDR3 is made up of 14 amino acids. Looked up from germline, CDR1 is LNHNV and CDR2 is YYDKDF (reference sequence). V gave up 1 base and J gave up 9 bases, with 13 bases separating them. CDR3 in amino acids: CATSRGDMGAIQYF. The CDR3 DNA is TGTGCCACCAGCAGAGGAGATATGGGGGCCATTCAGTACTTC.

The chain uses TRBV7-9 and TRBJ1-5, with D possibly TRBD1 on 5 matching bases. The V gene lost 3 bases and the J gene lost 3 bases, with 9 bases spanning the gap. Germline V CDR1 and CDR2: SEHNR, FQNEAQ (reference sequence). The CDR3 contains 14 residues. Here the CDR3 reads CASSLDIYNQPQHF. DNA for the CDR3: TGTGCCAGCAGCTTGGACATATACAATCAGCCCCAGCATTTT.

This chain joins TRBV7-2 and TRBJ2-5; TRBD2 aligns across 12 bases. The germline CDR1 and CDR2 sequences are SGHTA and FQGNSA. The V and J ends lost 4 bases and 5 bases, in that order; junction bases with no gene match: 5. The CDR3 runs to 15 residues. The CDR3 region has the DNA TGTGCCAGCAGCTCTATCCTAGCGGGGGGGGAGACCCAGTACTTC. This codes for CASSSILAGGETQYF. The complete variable domain, with remaining parts taken from reference TRBV7-2 and TRBJ2-5, reads GAGVSQSPSNKVTEKGKDVELRCDPISGHTALYWYRQSLGQGLEFLIYFQGNSAPDKSGLPSDRFSAERTGGSVSTLTIQRTQQEDSAVYLCASSSILAGGETQYFGPGTRLLVL.

V and J are TRBV6-5 and TRBJ1-2, with TRBD1 matching 9 bases. The J segment lost 6 bases and the V segment lost 7 bases, leaving 6 bases of the junction unmatched. The CDR3 consists of 13 residues. In germline, CDR1 is MNHEY, CDR2 SVGAGI. The chain's CDR3 is CASTRDRENGYTF. In DNA form, the CDR3 reads TGTGCCAGCACTCGGGACAGGGAAAATGGCTACACCTTC.

The genes are TRBV5-1 and TRBJ1-4, with 8 nucleotides matching TRBD1. Germline assignment: CDR1 SGHRS and CDR2 YFSETQ. V trimming: 0 bases; J trimming: 8 bases; junction bases outside the gene matches: 6. The CDR3 runs 15 residues. The DNA for the CDR3 is TGCGCCAGCAGCTTGGATGGGACAGGAGGGGAAAAACTGTTTTTT. This encodes CASSLDGTGGEKLFF. Drawing the rest from reference TRBV5-1 and TRBJ1-4, the complete variable domain is KAGVTQTPRYLIKTRGQQVTLSCSPISGHRSVSWYQQTPGQGLQFLFEYFSETQRNKGNFPGRFSGRQFSNSRSEMNVSTLELGDSALYLCASSLDGTGGEKLFFGSGTQLSVL.

The rearrangement uses TRBV19 and TRBJ2-2, with TRBD2 matching over 7 bases. CDR3 length equals 15 residues. Trimming removed 3 bases from V and 4 bases from J; junction bases left unmatched: 5. Germline V gene data show CDR1 as LNHDA and CDR2 as SQIVND (reference sequence). The CDR3, as DNA: TGTGCCAGTAGTATGGGCGGGGGTGGCACCGGGGAGCTGTTTTTT. This gives the protein CASSMGGGGTGELFF.